This section outlines one T cell receptor (beta chain) sequence together with its context. This specimen comes from a study of regulatory T cells in long-lasting Graves disease. Assembly of TCR beta libraries relied on iRepertoire HTBI primers together with Arm-PCR of CDR3 regions. TCRdb reprocessed the multiplex PCR reads via MiXCR and lists one record per CDR3 protein. The data show roughly 500,000 distinct CDR3 sequences, around 20% seen once. V was clipped by 0 bases and J by 6 bases; unmatched bases: 1. Germline values: CDR1 DFQATT, CDR2 SNEGSKA (reference sequence). This CDR3 contains 13 residues. As to time point: persistent/refractory GD, antithyroid drugs over 5 years with positive TRAb. From PBMCs, RNA was extracted and then used to make the TCR library.

This chain uses TRBV20-1 with TRBJ2-2, with 7 bases matching TRBD2. This TCR was sampled from a female donor with Graves disease. The specimen was peripheral blood mononuclear cells (PBMCs), collected when the disease was refractory, from a patient treated with antithyroid drugs. The CDR3 loop is CSARDTSAGELFF. The CDR3 DNA sequence: TGCAGTGCTAGAGATACTAGCGCCGGGGAGCTGTTTTTT.